This TCR beta chain was retrieved from a study of identical twins. Study-wide points: Among out-of-frame alpha sequences shared by twins, low generation probability occurred in excess. Partial confounding of zero-insertion analyses by invariant MAIT and iNKT cells was possible. Abundant beta clonotypes from cord blood bore fewer insertions; memory repertoires lacked this pattern.

Trimming removed 1 base at V and 2 bases at J, with 9 bases between. The CDR3 loop spans 14 amino acids. Germline V gene lookup returns CDR1 SEHNR and CDR2 FQNEAQ (reference sequence). Unique molecular identifiers were present on the cDNA, and a universal primer site came from template switching. TCRdb analysed the 5' RACE reads with MiXCR anew, one entry per CDR3 protein. In the table there are over 250,000 distinct CDR3 sequences, roughly 9.7% of which are singletons. This clonotype was counted between two and nine times. The antigen remains undetermined. These data were also filed under a second study, of yellow fever vaccine responses in identical twins.

The J gene is TRBJ2-7, the V gene TRBV7-9, with unresolved D. Sequenced sample: CD8+ T cells sorted from blood. The clonotype comes from a woman aged 18-35 years in good health. CDR3 nucleotides: TGTGCCAGCAGCTTAGTGGCGGCCCCCTACGAGCAGTACTTC. Its translation is CASSLVAAPYEQYF.